Shown below are 8 T cell receptor beta chains from a single sample sequenced in a study of T cell responses to AZD1222 COVID-19 vaccine. Some clones are missing from TCRdb's copy, which holds only in-frame ones; the method was immunoSEQ multiplex PCR. The sample lists about 200,000 clones; approximately 94% were seen once. The source was peripheral blood, collected on day 0 of MenACWY control vaccination. These receptors all stem from an adult in good health.

This rearrangement joins TRBV5-1 to TRBJ2-6; 8 bases match TRBD1. Germline-derived CDR1 and CDR2 are SGHRS and YFSETQ. The CDR3 is 18 amino acids. V gave up 0 bases and J gave up 1 base; unmatched junction bases: 6. CDR3 amino acids: CASSLGPGGRSGANVLTF. The CDR3 DNA sequence: TGCGCCAGCAGCTTGGGTCCAGGGGGCAGGTCTGGGGCCAACGTCCTGACTTTC.

V usage is TRBV27 and J usage is TRBJ1-6; D not certain. The length of the CDR3 is 12 residues. V was shortened by 7 bases and J by 9 bases, with 10 bases between the two germline ends. In germline, CDR1 is MNHEY, CDR2 SMNVEV (reference sequence). The CDR3 sequence: CASTQALSPLHF. The CDR3 coding sequence is TGTGCCAGCACGCAGGCCCTTTCACCCCTCCACTTT.

Worth noting for this clone: Other DNA sequences in this specimen translate into the identical CDR3. V gene TRBV7-9 combines with J gene TRBJ1-4, with a weak D call TRBD1 (5 bases). With 5 bases removed from V and 11 bases from J, the gap between germline ends came to 12 bases. The germline CDR1 and CDR2 sequences are SEHNR and FQNEAQ (reference sequence). CDR3 length equals 12 residues. The chain's CDR3 is CASSPGGEKLFF. The CDR3, as DNA: TGTGCCAGCAGCCCGGGGGGGGAGAAACTGTTTTTT.

This chain uses TRBV7-2 with TRBJ1-3; the D is unclear. Per germline, CDR1 SGHTA and CDR2 FQGNSA. This CDR3 spans 14 amino acids. V lost 4 bases to trimming and J lost 6 bases, with 13 bases between them. In DNA form, the CDR3 reads TGTGCCAGCAGCTCCTGGGGAGGGCCAAACACCATATATTTT. This gives the protein CASSSWGGPNTIYF.

In its sample, this clone was seen a few times. The V gene is TRBV4-1, the J gene TRBJ1-2, with TRBD1 as a possible D gene (5 bases). This CDR3 spans 14 amino acids. The germline V gene has CDR1 MGHRA and CDR2 YSYEKL. V was cut by 4 bases and J by 4 bases, with 13 bases left in between. This CDR3 reads CASSLDWGPYGYTF. CDR3 nucleotides: TGCGCCAGCAGCCTCGACTGGGGCCCCTATGGCTACACCTTC.

This clone was counted between two and nine times. This chain joins TRBV5-1 and TRBJ1-5, with unresolved D. This CDR3 is 13 amino acids long. Trimming took 0 bases from V and 3 from J, leaving 4 bases between them. The germline V gene encodes CDR1 SGHRS and CDR2 YFSETQ. The CDR3 here is CASSLEPNQPQHF. DNA of the CDR3: TGCGCCAGCAGCTTGGAACCCAATCAGCCCCAGCATTTT.

V usage is TRBV24-1 and J usage is TRBJ1-1; D uncertain. The germline V and J ends were trimmed by 4 bases and 5 bases, with 7 bases remaining between them. From germline, CDR1 is KGHDR and CDR2 SFDVKD. CDR3 length: 12 residues. CDR3 region: CATSESETEAFF. DNA for the CDR3: TGTGCCACCAGTGAGTCGGAAACTGAAGCTTTCTTT.

The J gene is TRBJ2-3, the V gene TRBV29-1, with a tentative D call TRBD1 (6 bases). In germline, CDR1 is SQVTM, CDR2 ANQGSEA. The CDR3 spans 12 residues. Trimming cost V 6 bases and J 4 bases, with 11 bases left between them. The CDR3 bases are TGCAGCGTCACACAGGGCCCAGATACGCAGTATTTT. Its translation is CSVTQGPDTQYF.